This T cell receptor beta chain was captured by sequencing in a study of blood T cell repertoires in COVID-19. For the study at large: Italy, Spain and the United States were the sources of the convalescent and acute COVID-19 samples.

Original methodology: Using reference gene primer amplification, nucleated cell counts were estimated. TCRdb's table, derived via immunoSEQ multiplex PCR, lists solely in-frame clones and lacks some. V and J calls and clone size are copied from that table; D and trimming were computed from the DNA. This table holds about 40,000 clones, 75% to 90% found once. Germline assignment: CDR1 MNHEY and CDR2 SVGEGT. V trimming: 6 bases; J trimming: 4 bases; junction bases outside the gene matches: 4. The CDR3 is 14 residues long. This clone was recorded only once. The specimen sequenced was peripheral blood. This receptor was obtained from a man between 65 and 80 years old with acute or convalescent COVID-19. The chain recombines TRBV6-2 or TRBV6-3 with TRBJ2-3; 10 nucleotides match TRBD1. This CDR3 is CASSRQGAADTQYF. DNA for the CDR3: TGTGCCAGCAGCCGACAGGGGGCTGCAGATACGCAGTATTTT.